The 23 T cell receptor beta chains presented below share a single source sample, sequenced in a study of CD8+ T cells in alopecia areata. Extracted from the samples, RNA was reverse transcribed into cDNA to serve as the sequencing template. Assay used: immunoSEQ multiplex PCR; TCRdb lists only in-frame clones, some missing. Of 98,000 or so clones listed, roughly 64% were seen once; the top ten hold around 16%. Treatment reported: oral pan-JAK inhibitor, 5-10 mg twice daily. The sample was CD8+ T cells sorted from blood, taken at week 4, from a patient treated with tofacitinib. The source is a human donor with alopecia areata.

This clone was seen only a few times. The gene calls are TRBV27 and TRBJ1-3, with D tentatively TRBD1 (5 bases). The ends were cut back, 2 bases at V and 1 base at J, with 9 bases in the middle. Germline CDR1 is MNHEY and CDR2 is SMNVEV (reference sequence). This CDR3 spans 15 amino acids. CDR3 sequence reads: CASSLIGASGNTIYF. In nucleotides, the CDR3 is TGTGCCAGCAGTTTAATAGGGGCTTCTGGAAACACCATATATTTT.

A word on this clone: The conserved closing phenylalanine or tryptophan is absent in this CDR3, likely reflecting a read error. The limits of the CDR3 on the DNA are not certain, so only TCRdb's listed CDR3 is given. The chain links TRBV23-1 to TRBJ1-1; the DNA was not compared with TRBD1, the D call given in the table. TRBV23-1 is recorded as an ORF, its role being uncertain. The CDR3 comprises 11 residues, both ends counted. This chain's CDR3 is CASGTGTELVG.

The rearrangement links TRBV4-1 to TRBJ2-7; perhaps TRBD2 as D (6 bases). The V end lost 3 bases, the J end lost 4 bases, and 19 bases lay between the germline ends. Germline V gene lookup returns CDR1 MGHRA and CDR2 YSYEKL. CDR3 length equals 16 residues. The CDR3 reads CASSQGTGLLLYEQYF. The CDR3 nucleotides read TGCGCCAGCAGCCAGGGTACCGGACTACTTCTTTACGAGCAGTACTTC.

The CDR3 nucleotides read TGTGCCAGCAGTTATGGAGCCGCCGGGGAGCTGTTTTTT. Translated: CASSYGAAGELFF. This chain links TRBV6-5 with TRBJ2-2; D remains unclear. Per the germline V gene, CDR1 is MNHEY and CDR2 is SVGAGI. V was shortened by 3 bases and J by 6 bases, with 8 bases between the two germline ends. The CDR3 is 13 amino acids.

This clone has a handful of counts. This chain joins TRBV30 and TRBJ2-1; D is uncertain. In germline, CDR1 is GTSNPN, CDR2 SVGIG (reference sequence). The length of the CDR3 is 15 residues. Deletions cut 0 bases from V and 1 base from J, with 10 bases between. The CDR3 region is CAWSVVQLSYNEQFF. In nucleotides, the CDR3 is TGTGCCTGGAGTGTCGTCCAGCTTTCCTACAATGAGCAGTTCTTC. The complete variable domain, with remaining parts taken from reference TRBV30 and TRBJ2-1, reads SQTIHQWPATLVQPVGSPLSLECTVEGTSNPNLYWYRQAAGRGLQLLFYSVGIGQISSEVPQNLSASRPQDRQFILSSKKLLLSDSGFYLCAWSVVQLSYNEQFFGPGTRLTVL.

V is TRBV5-4 and J is TRBJ2-7; D unresolved. This CDR3 contains 16 residues. The germline V gene has CDR1 SGHNT and CDR2 YYREEE (reference sequence). V lost 3 bases and J lost 3, with 19 bases in between. CDR3 DNA sequence: TGTGCCAGCAGCTGGGGTGCGGCGGCCACCTACTACGAGCAGTACTTC. Amino acid sequence: CASSWGAAATYYEQYF.

Note on this clone: One junction end disagrees with the germline gene, perhaps due to a read error. The gene calls are TRBV2 and TRBJ2-7; D gene uncertain. CDR3 length: 13 amino acids. The germline CDR1 and CDR2 sequences are SNHLY and FYNNEI. The CDR3 DNA sequence: TGTGCCAGCAGGGAAGACATATCCTACGAGCAGTACTTC. It encodes CASREDISYEQYF.

CDR3 nucleotide sequence: TGTGCCAGCAGCCAAGGAGGAGAGACCCAGTACTTC. This codes for CASSQGGETQYF. The chain carries TRBV14 and TRBJ2-5; D is unresolved. Trimming took off 1 base at V and 4 bases at J, with 4 bases between the two ends. Per the germline V gene, CDR1 is SGHDN and CDR2 is FVKESK. The CDR3 covers 12 residues.

CDR3 DNA: TGTGCCAGCAGCCCCCAGCTCCGCTGGAATGAGCAGTTCTTC. Amino acids: CASSPQLRWNEQFF. The V and J genes are TRBV7-9 and TRBJ2-1; D is ambiguous. The germline CDR1 and CDR2 sequences are SEHNR and FQNEAQ (reference sequence). CDR3 length equals 14 residues. V was trimmed by 5 bases and J by 7 bases, leaving 15 bases between them. Full variable domain (missing parts from reference TRBV7-9 and TRBJ2-1): DTGVSQNPRHKITKRGQNVTFRCDPISEHNRLYWYRQTLGQGPEFLTYFQNEAQLEKSRLLSDRFSAERPKGSFSTLEIQRTEQGDSAMYLCASSPQLRWNEQFFGPGTRLTVL.

This clone turned up a few times. This chain joins TRBV19 and TRBJ2-1; 9 bases align to TRBD2. The V gene end was trimmed by 5 bases and the J gene end by 6 bases; junction bases not matched to a gene: 2. Germline CDR1 reads LNHDA; CDR2 reads SQIVND (reference sequence). This CDR3 spans 13 amino acids. CDR3 sequence: CASSSSGINEQFF. CDR3 in DNA: TGTGCCAGTAGTTCTAGCGGGATCAATGAGCAGTTCTTC.

The chain links TRBV4-3 to TRBJ1-4; TRBD1 might be the D (6 bases). The CDR3 consists of 17 residues. The V and J ends lost 1 base and 3 bases respectively, with 15 bases between them. Germline V gene sequence: CDR1 LGHNA, CDR2 YSLEER. CDR3 sequence (DNA): TGCGCCAGCAGCCAAGGGGGGCGTCCAATAGCTAATGAAAAACTGTTTTTT. It encodes CASSQGGRPIANEKLFF.

CDR3 coding DNA: TGTGCCAGCAGTTTAGGGGATACTGAAGCTTTCTTT. This encodes CASSLGDTEAFF. The chain employs TRBV6-6 and TRBJ1-1; TRBD1 might be the D (5 bases). Germline V CDR1 and CDR2: MNHNY, SVGAGI (reference sequence). The CDR3 runs 12 residues. The V and J ends lost 4 bases and 5 bases respectively, with 8 bases between them.

V and J are TRBV4-3 and TRBJ2-4, with 7 positions matching TRBD1. V gave up 1 base and J gave up 5 bases; unmatched junction bases: 5. The germline CDR1 and CDR2 sequences are LGHNA and YSLEER. The CDR3 is 15 amino acids. CDR3 bases: TGCGCCAGCAGCCAAGGAGGTGGACAGGAAAACATTCAGTACTTC. Translation: CASSQGGGQENIQYF.

This clone has just a few counts. The chain employs TRBV30 and TRBJ2-2, with D possibly matching TRBD2 (6 bases). CDR1 is GTSNPN, CDR2 SVGIG, per germline (reference sequence). The V gene lost 4 bases and the J gene lost 4 bases, with 16 bases spanning the gap. This CDR3 region has 15 residues. CDR3 region: CAWTVGREATGELFF. The CDR3 DNA sequence: TGTGCCTGGACGGTGGGCAGGGAGGCCACCGGGGAGCTGTTTTTT.

This rearrangement joins TRBV5-4 to TRBJ1-2; maybe TRBD1 (5 bases). The CDR3 is 15 residues long. V lost 3 bases and J lost 5, with 17 bases in between. Per the germline V gene, CDR1 is SGHNT and CDR2 is YYREEE (reference sequence). In nucleotides, the CDR3 is TGTGCCAGCAGCTGGGGGGTCCAGATCCAATATGGCTACACCTTC. Protein product: CASSWGVQIQYGYTF.

Note on this clone: The junction departs from germline at one end; a sequencing error may be responsible. The chain joins TRBV20-1 to TRBJ2-5, with 7 bases matching TRBD2. Germline CDR1 reads DFQATT; CDR2 reads SNEGSKA (reference sequence). This CDR3 is built from 11 residues. CDR3 DNA: TGCAGGGGGGTTGAGCGGGATAGGATCCACTTC. Its translation: CRGVERDRIHF.

The chain recombines TRBV27 with TRBJ2-2; D is ambiguous. Germline assignment: CDR1 MNHEY and CDR2 SMNVEV (reference sequence). This CDR3 spans 14 amino acids. V was cut by 5 bases and J by 1 base, with 8 bases left in between. CDR3 nucleotides: TGTGCCAGCAGTGGCTCGGAGAACACCGGGGAGCTGTTTTTT. Translated, it gives CASSGSENTGELFF.

The chain recombines TRBV29-1 with TRBJ2-7; weak D call: TRBD1 (5 bases). This CDR3 is built from 14 residues. Trimming cost V 6 bases and J 0 bases, with 15 bases left between them. Germline loops: CDR1 SQVTM, CDR2 ANQGSEA. The DNA of the CDR3 is TGCAGCGTCCAGGGATTCCCCAACTCCTACGAGCAGTACTTC. Translation: CSVQGFPNSYEQYF.

The chain has TRBV30 and TRBJ1-1; no firm D call. Trimming took 4 bases from V and 0 from J, leaving 6 bases between them. This CDR3 has 12 residues. Germline V gives CDR1 GTSNPN, CDR2 SVGIG (reference sequence). The CDR3 nucleotides read TGTGCCTGGATAGGGATGAACACTGAAGCTTTCTTT. It translates to CAWIGMNTEAFF. The entire variable domain, with the rest obtained from reference TRBV30 and TRBJ1-1, is as follows: SQTIHQWPATLVQPVGSPLSLECTVEGTSNPNLYWYRQAAGRGLQLLFYSVGIGQISSEVPQNLSASRPQDRQFILSSKKLLLSDSGFYLCAWIGMNTEAFFGQGTRLTVV.

The V call is TRBV18, the J call TRBJ2-5; D possibly uses TRBD1 or TRBD2 (5 bases each). This CDR3 is built from 15 residues. The ends were cut back, 0 bases at V and 4 bases at J, with 12 bases in the middle. CDR1 and CDR2 (germline): KGHSH, LQKENI. The CDR3 protein is CASSPPFRDRETQYF. The CDR3 DNA reads TGTGCCAGCTCACCACCTTTCAGGGACCGAGAGACCCAGTACTTC.

The V and J genes are TRBV19 and TRBJ2-7; D possibly corresponds to TRBD2 (7 bases). CDR3 length: 13 residues. V was shortened by 5 bases and J by 5 bases, with 13 bases between the two germline ends. Germline CDR1 and CDR2: LNHDA and SQIVND (reference sequence). DNA of the CDR3: TGTGCCAGTAGTTACGGCGGGGGCCACGAGCAGTACTTC. Its translation: CASSYGGGHEQYF.

The chain uses TRBV5-1 and TRBJ1-5; D is unclear. The CDR3 sequence is 15 residues long. Per the germline V gene, CDR1 is SGHRS and CDR2 is YFSETQ. The germline V and J ends were trimmed by 0 bases and 3 bases, with 10 bases remaining between them. The DNA of the CDR3 is TGCGCCAGCAGCTTGGTAAGACCCGCCAATCAGCCCCAGCATTTT. This codes for CASSLVRPANQPQHF.

The gene calls are TRBV29-1 and TRBJ1-1; 10 bases are shared with TRBD1. Trimming removed 7 bases from V and 10 bases from J; junction bases left unmatched: 6. The germline V gene has CDR1 SQVTM and CDR2 ANQGSEA. CDR3 length: 11 residues. The CDR3 region has the DNA TGCAGCGCACGGACAGGGGGTTTAGCTTTCTTT. Its protein is CSARTGGLAFF.